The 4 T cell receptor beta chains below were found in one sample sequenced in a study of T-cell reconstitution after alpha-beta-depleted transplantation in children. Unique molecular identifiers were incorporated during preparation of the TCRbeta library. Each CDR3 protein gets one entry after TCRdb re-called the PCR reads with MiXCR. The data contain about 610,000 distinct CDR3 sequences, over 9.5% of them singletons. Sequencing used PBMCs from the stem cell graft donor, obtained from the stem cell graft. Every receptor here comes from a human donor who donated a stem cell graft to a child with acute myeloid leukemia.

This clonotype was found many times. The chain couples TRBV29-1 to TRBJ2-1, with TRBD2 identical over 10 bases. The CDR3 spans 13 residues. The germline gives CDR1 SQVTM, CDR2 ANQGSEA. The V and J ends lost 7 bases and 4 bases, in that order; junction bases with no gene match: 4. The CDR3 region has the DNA TGCAGCGGGACTAGCGGAGCTTACAATGAGCAGTTCTTC. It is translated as CSGTSGAYNEQFF.

The CDR3 DNA sequence: TGCAGTGCTAGAGATAGGACGAAGGATCAGCCCCAGCATTTT. Translation: CSARDRTKDQPQHF. The chain couples TRBV20-1 to TRBJ1-5, with unresolved D. Trimming removed 0 bases at V and 5 bases at J, with 11 bases between. The germline V gene encodes CDR1 DFQATT and CDR2 SNEGSKA (reference sequence). The CDR3 sequence is 14 residues long.

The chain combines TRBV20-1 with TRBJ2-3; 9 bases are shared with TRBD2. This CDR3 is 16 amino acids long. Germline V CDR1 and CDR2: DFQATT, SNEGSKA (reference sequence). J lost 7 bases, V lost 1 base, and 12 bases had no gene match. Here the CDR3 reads CSARGGSGSFDNTQYF. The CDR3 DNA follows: TGCAGTGCTAGAGGGGGTAGCGGGAGCTTCGATAATACGCAGTATTTT.

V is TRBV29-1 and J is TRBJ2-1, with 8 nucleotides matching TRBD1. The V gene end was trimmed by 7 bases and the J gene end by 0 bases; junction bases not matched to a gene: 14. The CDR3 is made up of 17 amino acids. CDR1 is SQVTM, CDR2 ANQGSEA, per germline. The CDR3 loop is CSAGPPVGTGSYNEQFF. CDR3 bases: TGCAGCGCCGGGCCGCCCGTGGGGACAGGCTCCTACAATGAGCAGTTCTTC.